These 27 T cell receptor beta chains share one sample of origin, sequenced in a study of early T cells in non-severe SARS-CoV-2 infection. TCRdb redid the calling of the 5' RACE reads with MiXCR, one entry per CDR3 protein. The sample shows some 75,000 distinct CDR3 sequences, roughly 13% of them seen only once. Sequencing input: whole blood. The receptor set was obtained from an adult who was a healthcare worker with PCR-confirmed SARS-CoV-2 infection or an uninfected control (not recorded which).

The J gene is TRBJ2-7, the V gene TRBV15; 9 bases fit TRBD1. The CDR3 has 18 residues. Germline trimming cut 0 bases from V and 3 bases from J; bases unmatched to any gene: 12. From germline, CDR1 is LNHNV and CDR2 YYDKDF (reference sequence). CDR3 region: CATSREGAAGTGFYEQYF. CDR3 in DNA: TGTGCCACCAGCAGAGAAGGCGCGGCCGGGACAGGGTTCTACGAGCAGTACTTC.

J is TRBJ2-2 and V is TRBV12-3 or TRBV12-4, with no clear D. This CDR3 spans 12 amino acids. Trimming removed 3 bases at V and 14 bases at J, with 13 bases between. CDR3 in amino acids: CASSFVRGDLFF. The CDR3 DNA follows: TGTGCCAGCAGTTTTGTGCGCGGCGACCTGTTTTTT.

This clonotype appeared a few times. The chain carries TRBV10-3 and TRBJ2-2, with D perhaps TRBD1 or TRBD2 (5 bases each). The CDR3 is 15 amino acids. From germline, CDR1 is ENHRY and CDR2 SYGVKD. Trimming took off 6 bases at V and 0 bases at J, with 11 bases between the two ends. As DNA, the CDR3 is TGTGCCATCAGGACCAGGGAGTCGAACACCGGGGAGCTGTTTTTT. Protein sequence: CAIRTRESNTGELFF.

This clonotype has ten or more counts. The chain links TRBV6-5 to TRBJ2-3; no firm D call. V was clipped by 4 bases and J by 3 bases, with 8 bases between them. The CDR3 runs to 13 residues. Germline-derived CDR1 and CDR2 are MNHEY and SVGAGI. CDR3 DNA sequence: TGTGCCAGCAGTTTTACCCGTACAGATACGCAGTATTTT. Translating gives CASSFTRTDTQYF.

The gene calls are TRBV20-1 and TRBJ1-2; D may be TRBD1 (5 bases). V was shortened by 0 bases and J by 5 bases, with 10 bases between the two germline ends. Germline loops: CDR1 DFQATT, CDR2 SNEGSKA (reference sequence). This CDR3 has 13 amino acids. This CDR3 is CSARDRGTYGYTF. CDR3 bases: TGCAGTGCTAGAGACCGCGGGACGTATGGCTACACCTTC.

The chain is built from TRBV29-1 and TRBJ2-2; 7 bases align to TRBD1. The length of the CDR3 is 14 residues. The junction had 4 bases not matched to a gene; V was cut back by 1 base and J by 5 bases. The germline CDR1 and CDR2 sequences are SQVTM and ANQGSEA. The CDR3 DNA reads as TGCAGCGTTGAAGCCGCGGACAGGACCGGGGAGCTGTTTTTT. It codes for CSVEAADRTGELFF.

The J gene is TRBJ2-7, the V gene TRBV20-1; 10 bases fit TRBD1. V was pared by 6 bases and J by 0 bases, with 5 bases of the junction left unmatched. Per the germline V gene, CDR1 is DFQATT and CDR2 is SNEGSKA (reference sequence). This CDR3 contains 14 residues. The CDR3 nucleotides are TGCAGTGCACCCGACAGGGGGCACTCCTACGAGCAGTACTTC. Amino acids: CSAPDRGHSYEQYF.

The rearrangement links TRBV5-5 to TRBJ1-1; D possibly corresponds to TRBD1 (6 bases). V was trimmed by 3 bases and J by 0 bases, leaving 9 bases between them. Germline V gives CDR1 SGHKS, CDR2 YYEKEE (reference sequence). The length of the CDR3 is 14 residues. Here the CDR3 DNA reads TGTGCCAGCAGCTGGGGACAATTGAACACTGAAGCTTTCTTT. It translates to CASSWGQLNTEAFF.

This clonotype was seen a few times. V is TRBV24-1 and J is TRBJ2-2, with D tentatively TRBD1 or TRBD2 (5 bases each). Germline-derived CDR1 and CDR2 are KGHDR and SFDVKD. V was pared by 9 bases and J by 2 bases, with 9 bases between. The CDR3 runs 13 residues. The CDR3 bases are TGTGCCACCGGGGACCTAAACACCGGGGAGCTGTTTTTT. Translated, it gives CATGDLNTGELFF.

The chain is built from TRBV6-2 or TRBV6-3 and TRBJ2-7; no definite D call. The V and J ends lost 7 bases and 3 bases respectively, with 16 bases between them. The CDR3 has 14 residues. Germline values: CDR1 MNHEY, CDR2 SVGEGT. CDR3 region: CASTRRRTNYEQYF. The CDR3 bases are TGTGCCAGCACCCGCAGGAGAACGAACTACGAGCAGTACTTC.

This clonotype turned up a few times. The rearrangement uses TRBV20-1 and TRBJ1-2; perhaps TRBD1 as D (5 bases). The V end lost 0 bases, the J end lost 7 bases, and 12 bases lay between the germline ends. The CDR3 sequence is 13 residues long. CDR1 is DFQATT and CDR2 is SNEGSKA in the germline V gene (reference sequence). For the CDR3, the DNA is TGCAGTGCTAGAGAAAGCGGGGCGCTTGGCTACACCTTC. Protein product: CSARESGALGYTF.

The CDR3 sequence is CSARGRLEVTQYF. The CDR3 DNA reads TGCAGTGCTAGGGGGAGACTAGAAGTGACCCAGTACTTC. The rearrangement uses TRBV20-1 and TRBJ2-5, with D possibly matching TRBD2 (6 bases). This CDR3 has 13 residues. V shed 3 bases and J shed 7 bases, with 15 bases lying between them. Per the germline V gene, CDR1 is DFQATT and CDR2 is SNEGSKA (reference sequence).

The chain has TRBV7-3 and TRBJ2-5; D remains unclear. The length of the CDR3 is 13 residues. Germline-derived CDR1 and CDR2 are SGHTA and FQGTGA. V lost 5 bases and J lost 1, with 8 bases in between. The CDR3 loop is CASSEARQETQYF. CDR3 DNA sequence: TGTGCCAGCAGCGAAGCGCGCCAAGAGACCCAGTACTTC.

This rearrangement joins TRBV19 to TRBJ2-3, with D possibly called TRBD1 or TRBD2 (5 bases each). Trimming removed 4 bases at V and 6 bases at J, with 14 bases between. This CDR3 region has 14 residues. CDR1 and CDR2 from the germline V gene are LNHDA and SQIVND (reference sequence). The CDR3 is CASSRGRFEDTQYF. For the CDR3, the DNA is TGTGCCAGTAGTAGGGGGAGATTTGAGGATACGCAGTATTTT.

This clonotype was counted at least ten times. J is TRBJ2-7 and V is TRBV11-2; D ambiguous. Trimming pared 5 bases from V and 4 bases from J, leaving 6 bases between. CDR1 is SGHAT and CDR2 is FQNNGV in the germline V gene. This CDR3 spans 11 amino acids. This CDR3 is CASSRAYEQYF. In DNA, the CDR3 is TGTGCCAGCAGCCGGGCTTACGAGCAGTACTTC.

This clonotype showed up just a few times. The chain recombines TRBV12-3 or TRBV12-4 with TRBJ2-5; D unresolved. V was trimmed by 6 bases and J by 5 bases, leaving 7 bases between them. This CDR3 spans 11 amino acids. The CDR3 bases are TGTGCCAGCAGGGGGTGGGAGACCCAGTACTTC. This gives the protein CASRGWETQYF.

This clonotype was seen ten or more times. The chain uses TRBV6-5 and TRBJ2-1; TRBD2 agrees at 10 bases. Germline-derived CDR1 and CDR2 are MNHEY and SVGAGI. The V segment lost 5 bases and the J segment 10 bases; nucleotides outside the gene matches: 11. The CDR3 consists of 15 residues. The DNA of the CDR3 is TGTGCCAGCAGTCTCAAGCGGGGGGGCCCGAGGGAGCAGTTCTTC. Translating it yields CASSLKRGGPREQFF.

This clonotype was counted at least ten times. This chain uses TRBV3-1 with TRBJ2-6; no clear D gene. The CDR3 loop spans 16 amino acids. Germline V gene lookup returns CDR1 LGHDT and CDR2 YNNKEL (reference sequence). Deletions cut 1 base from V and 0 bases from J, with 7 bases between. CDR3 coding DNA: TGTGCCAGCAGCCAAGTAAGGCTCTCTGGGGCCAACGTCCTGACTTTC. It codes for CASSQVRLSGANVLTF.

CDR3 sequence: CASSPTGPVDEKLFF. DNA of the CDR3: TGTGCCAGCAGCCCTACGGGTCCGGTCGATGAAAAACTGTTTTTT. The rearrangement joins TRBV7-2 to TRBJ1-4; no reliable D call. The CDR3 runs to 15 residues. The germline CDR1 and CDR2 sequences are SGHTA and FQGNSA. Trimming shortened V by 5 bases and J by 6 bases, and 16 bases separated the two germline ends.

V usage is TRBV12-3 or TRBV12-4 and J usage is TRBJ2-3; D is tentatively TRBD1 or TRBD2 (5 bases each). With 5 bases removed from V and 9 bases from J, the gap between germline ends came to 21 bases. The length of the CDR3 is 15 residues. CDR3 loop: CASSPKGSSSRTQYF. The CDR3 nucleotides are TGTGCCAGCAGTCCCAAGGGGAGTTCAAGTCGGACGCAGTATTTT.

This clonotype was seen ten or more times. The rearrangement joins TRBV10-2 to TRBJ2-5; tentative D call: TRBD2 (6 bases). Germline V gene sequence: CDR1 WSHSY, CDR2 SAAADI. Trimming took off 6 bases at V and 2 bases at J, with 22 bases between the two ends. The CDR3 is 17 residues long. The CDR3 sequence is CASSVAGEALGQETQYF. The CDR3 DNA sequence: TGCGCCAGCAGCGTCGCCGGGGAGGCGCTGGGGCAAGAGACCCAGTACTTC.

The gene calls are TRBV11-2 and TRBJ2-5; D is unresolved. CDR1 SGHAT and CDR2 FQNNGV come from the germline V gene. CDR3 length: 15 amino acids. Trimming removed 5 bases from V and 4 bases from J, with 17 bases in between. The CDR3 DNA reads as TGTGCCAGCAGCCCCGCATTAAGTCCGACAGAGACCCAGTACTTC. It specifies CASSPALSPTETQYF.

This clonotype came up a few times. This sequence joins TRBV7-9 and TRBJ1-1; D unresolved. Trimming left V 5 bases short and J 3 bases short, with 19 bases between. Germline CDR1 SEHNR, CDR2 FQNEAQ (reference sequence). The CDR3 extends over 16 amino acids. CDR3 residues: CASSDKMGRVDTEAFF. The CDR3 bases are TGTGCCAGCAGCGATAAGATGGGGAGGGTTGACACTGAAGCTTTCTTT.

At least ten counts were recorded for this clonotype. The chain joins TRBV3-1 to TRBJ2-1; 12 bases are shared with TRBD1. This CDR3 contains 13 residues. Germline CDR1 and CDR2: LGHDT and YNNKEL (reference sequence). Germline trimming cut 4 bases from V and 15 bases from J; bases unmatched to any gene: 7. As DNA, the CDR3 is TGTGCCAGCAGCCCCGGGACAGGGGGCCTGTTGTTCTTC. This codes for CASSPGTGGLLFF.

This chain joins TRBV12-3 or TRBV12-4 and TRBJ1-2; D unresolved. Trimming took off 5 bases at V and 8 bases at J, with 9 bases between the two ends. This CDR3 is 11 amino acids long. DNA for the CDR3: TGTGCCAGCAGTGGGCGCAGGGGCTACACCTTC. Residues: CASSGRRGYTF.

This clonotype appeared many times. The chain couples TRBV7-2 to TRBJ1-4; TRBD1 agrees at 10 bases. With 5 bases clipped from V and 6 bases from J, the junction kept 6 bases outside the gene matches. The CDR3 sequence is 15 residues long. Per germline, CDR1 SGHTA and CDR2 FQGNSA. CDR3 coding DNA: TGTGCCAGCAGCACGGGACAGGGGAAAGATGAAAAACTGTTTTTT. It encodes CASSTGQGKDEKLFF.

The V gene is TRBV5-5, the J gene TRBJ2-1; TRBD1 or TRBD2 may be the D gene (6 bases each). Germline lookup yields CDR1 SGHKS and CDR2 YYEKEE (reference sequence). The V end lost 3 bases, the J end lost 4 bases, and 20 bases lay between the germline ends. This CDR3 has 17 residues. CDR3: CASSSSRGLDLYNEQFF. CDR3 nucleotides: TGTGCCAGCAGCTCCAGCCGGGGGCTGGACTTATACAATGAGCAGTTCTTC.